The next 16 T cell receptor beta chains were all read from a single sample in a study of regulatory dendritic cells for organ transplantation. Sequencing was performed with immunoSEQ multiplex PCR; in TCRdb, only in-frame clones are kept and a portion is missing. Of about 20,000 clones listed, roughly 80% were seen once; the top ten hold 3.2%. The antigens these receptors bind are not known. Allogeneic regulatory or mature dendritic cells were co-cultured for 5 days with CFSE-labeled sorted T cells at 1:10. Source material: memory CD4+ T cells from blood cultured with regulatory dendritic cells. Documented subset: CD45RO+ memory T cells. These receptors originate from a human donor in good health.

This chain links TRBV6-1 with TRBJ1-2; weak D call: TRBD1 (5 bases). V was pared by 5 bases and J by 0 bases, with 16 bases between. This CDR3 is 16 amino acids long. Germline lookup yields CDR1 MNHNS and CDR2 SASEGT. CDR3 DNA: TGTGCCAGCAGTAAAGGAGGGACGGAAGCTAACTATGGCTACACCTTC. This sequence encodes CASSKGGTEANYGYTF.

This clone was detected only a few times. As DNA, the CDR3 is TGTGCCAGCAGCCCTTGGACTAGCGGGAGCTACGAGCAGTACTTC. Its translation is CASSPWTSGSYEQYF. The chain recombines TRBV7-9 with TRBJ2-7, with 13 bases fitting TRBD2. Germline V CDR1 and CDR2: SEHNR, FQNEAQ (reference sequence). This CDR3 region has 15 residues. V shed 5 bases, J shed 3 bases, and the junction held 4 bases outside the gene matches.

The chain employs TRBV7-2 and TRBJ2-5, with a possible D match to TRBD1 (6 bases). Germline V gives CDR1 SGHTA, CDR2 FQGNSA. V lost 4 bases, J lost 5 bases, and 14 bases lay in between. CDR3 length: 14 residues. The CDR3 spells CASSSDSSWETQYF. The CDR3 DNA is TGTGCCAGCAGCTCGGACAGTTCGTGGGAGACCCAGTACTTC.

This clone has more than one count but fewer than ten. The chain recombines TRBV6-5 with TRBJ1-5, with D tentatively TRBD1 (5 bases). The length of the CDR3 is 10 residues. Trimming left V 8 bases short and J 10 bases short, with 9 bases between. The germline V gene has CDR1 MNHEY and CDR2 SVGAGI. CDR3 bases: TGTGCCAGCGGGGGATATCCCCAGCATTTT. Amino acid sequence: CASGGYPQHF.

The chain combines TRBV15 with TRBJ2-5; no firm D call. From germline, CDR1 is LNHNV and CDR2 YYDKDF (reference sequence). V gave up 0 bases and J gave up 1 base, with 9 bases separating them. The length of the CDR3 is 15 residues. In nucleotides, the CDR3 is TGTGCCACCAGCAGAGATCTGCTTTTCCAAGAGACCCAGTACTTC. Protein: CATSRDLLFQETQYF.

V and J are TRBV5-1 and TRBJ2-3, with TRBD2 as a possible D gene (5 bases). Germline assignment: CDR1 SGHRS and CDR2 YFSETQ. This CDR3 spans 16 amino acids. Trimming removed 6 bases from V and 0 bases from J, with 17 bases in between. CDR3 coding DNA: TGCGCCAGCAATCGGCGGGCCGCCGATAGCACAGATACGCAGTATTTT. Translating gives CASNRRAADSTDTQYF.

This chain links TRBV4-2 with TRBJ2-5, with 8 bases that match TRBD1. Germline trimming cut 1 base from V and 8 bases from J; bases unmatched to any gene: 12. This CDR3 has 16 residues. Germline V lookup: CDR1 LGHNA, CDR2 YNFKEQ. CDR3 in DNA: TGTGCCAGCAGCCAAGTTTCGCAGGGGGCGTCCAATACCCAGTACTTC. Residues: CASSQVSQGASNTQYF.

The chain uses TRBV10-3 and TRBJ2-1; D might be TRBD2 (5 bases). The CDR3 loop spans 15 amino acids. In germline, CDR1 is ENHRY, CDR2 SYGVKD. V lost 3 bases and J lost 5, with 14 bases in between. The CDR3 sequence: CAISDSRTGHNEQFF. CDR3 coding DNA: TGTGCCATCAGTGACTCCAGGACTGGTCACAATGAGCAGTTCTTC.

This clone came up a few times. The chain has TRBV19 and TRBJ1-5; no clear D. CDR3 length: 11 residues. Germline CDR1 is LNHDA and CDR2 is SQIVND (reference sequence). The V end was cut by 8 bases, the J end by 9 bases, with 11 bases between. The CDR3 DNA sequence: TGTGCCAGTTCAGACGGACGGCCCCAGCATTTT. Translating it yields CASSDGRPQHF.

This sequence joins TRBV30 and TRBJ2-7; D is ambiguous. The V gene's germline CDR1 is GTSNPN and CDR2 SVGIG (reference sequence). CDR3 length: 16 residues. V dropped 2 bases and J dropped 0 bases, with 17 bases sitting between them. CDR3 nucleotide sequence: TGTGCCTGGAGTCCCACTTCCTCCAGGAGCTCCTACGAGCAGTACTTC. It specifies CAWSPTSSRSSYEQYF.

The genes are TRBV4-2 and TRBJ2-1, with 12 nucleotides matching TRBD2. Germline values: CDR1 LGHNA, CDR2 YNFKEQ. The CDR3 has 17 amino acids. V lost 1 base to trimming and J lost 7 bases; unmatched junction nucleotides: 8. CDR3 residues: CASSQASPSGRGNEQFF. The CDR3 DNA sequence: TGTGCCAGCAGCCAAGCCTCTCCTAGCGGGAGGGGTAATGAGCAGTTCTTC.

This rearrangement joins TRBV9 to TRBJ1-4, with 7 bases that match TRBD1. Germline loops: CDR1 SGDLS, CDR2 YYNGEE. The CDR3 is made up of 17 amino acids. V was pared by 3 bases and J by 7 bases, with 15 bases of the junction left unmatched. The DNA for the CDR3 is TGTGCCAGCAGCGCGACCGGAGGGACAGTAGCAGGTGAAAAACTGTTTTTT. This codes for CASSATGGTVAGEKLFF.

The CDR3, as DNA: TGTGCCAGCAGCCCCCAAGGGGGCCCAATCCTTGACTATGGCTACACCTTC. Protein: CASSPQGGPILDYGYTF. The J gene is TRBJ1-2, the V gene TRBV7-9; 7 bases fit TRBD1. The CDR3 is made up of 17 amino acids. Germline V gene sequence: CDR1 SEHNR, CDR2 FQNEAQ (reference sequence). Trimming removed 5 bases from V and 3 bases from J; junction bases left unmatched: 15.

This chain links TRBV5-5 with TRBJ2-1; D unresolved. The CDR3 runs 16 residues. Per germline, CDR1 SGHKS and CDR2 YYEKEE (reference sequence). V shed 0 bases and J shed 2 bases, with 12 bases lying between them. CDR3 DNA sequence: TGTGCCAGCAGCTTGGAAGGCCGCGGAACCTACAATGAGCAGTTCTTC. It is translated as CASSLEGRGTYNEQFF.

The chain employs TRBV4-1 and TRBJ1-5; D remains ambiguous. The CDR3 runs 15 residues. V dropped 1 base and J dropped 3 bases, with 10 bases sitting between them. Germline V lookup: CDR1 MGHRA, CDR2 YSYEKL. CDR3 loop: CASSQGPVTNQPQHF. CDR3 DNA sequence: TGCGCCAGCAGCCAAGGGCCCGTAACCAATCAGCCCCAGCATTTT.

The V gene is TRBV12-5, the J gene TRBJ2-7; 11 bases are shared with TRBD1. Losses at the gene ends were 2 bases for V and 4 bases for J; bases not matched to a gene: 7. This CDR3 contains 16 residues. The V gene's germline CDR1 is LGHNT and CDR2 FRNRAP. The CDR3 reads CASGLIVGQGAYEQYF. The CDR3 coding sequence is TGTGCTAGTGGTTTGATAGTTGGACAGGGGGCATACGAGCAGTACTTC. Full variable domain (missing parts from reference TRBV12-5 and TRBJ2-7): DARVTQTPRHKVTEMGQEVTMRCQPILGHNTVFWYRQTMMQGLELLAYFRNRAPLDDSGMPKDRFSAEMPDATLATLKIQPSEPRDSAVYFCASGLIVGQGAYEQYFGPGTRLTVT.